These T cell receptor beta chains were read from a single sample in a study of CD8 T cells in Susac syndrome. TCRdb re-derived calls from the immunoSEQ multiplex PCR reads in MiXCR, one entry per CDR3 protein. Of about 180,000 distinct CDR3 sequences in the sample, just under 95% were seen once. Sequencing was performed on CD4+ T cells from PBMCs. All receptors come from a human donor with Susac syndrome. The CDR3 runs from the conserved cysteine through the conserved F or W. A D gene is named only where the DNA matches it firmly. A row's size may be missing; if present it is once, few, many or a size class.

v_call: TRBV13; j_call: TRBJ2-7; clone_size: .; d_call: .; cdr3_nt: TGTGCCAGCAGCTTAGGCACTGTAGAGTACGAGCAGTACTTC; cdr3_aa: CASSLGTVEYEQYF
v_call: TRBV6-5; j_call: TRBJ2-7; clone_size: .; d_call: TRBD1; cdr3_nt: TGTGCCAGCAGTTACTCCCCCGACAGGGGCTACGAGCAGTACTTC; cdr3_aa: CASSYSPDRGYEQYF
v_call: TRBV30; j_call: TRBJ1-2; clone_size: once; d_call: .; cdr3_nt: TGTGCCTGGAGCTTGGGACTCCAGGGGGGCTACACCTTC; cdr3_aa: CAWSLGLQGGYTF
v_call: TRBV14; j_call: TRBJ2-5; clone_size: .; d_call: .; cdr3_nt: TGTGCCAGCAGCCAAGATTCAGGGAGGGAGACCCAGTACTTC; cdr3_aa: CASSQDSGRETQYF
v_call: TRBV7-2; j_call: TRBJ2-5; clone_size: .; d_call: .; cdr3_nt: TGTGCCAGCAGCCCGAGAGGGGGGACAGAAGAGACCCAGTACTTC; cdr3_aa: CASSPRGGTEETQYF
v_call: TRBV10-3; j_call: TRBJ2-7; clone_size: .; d_call: TRBD2; cdr3_nt: TGTGCCATCAGAGACGGGGGACTAGCGGGCTACGAGCAGTACTTC; cdr3_aa: CAIRDGGLAGYEQYF
v_call: TRBV12-3/TRBV12-4; j_call: TRBJ1-5; clone_size: once; d_call: TRBD1; cdr3_nt: TGTGCCAGCAGTAAGGGACAGTCAATTAATCAGCCCCAGCATTTT; cdr3_aa: CASSKGQSINQPQHF
v_call: TRBV15; j_call: TRBJ2-7; clone_size: .; d_call: .; cdr3_nt: TGTGCCACCAGCAGAGCGGGGGGCAACTACGAGCAGTACTTC; cdr3_aa: CATSRAGGNYEQYF
v_call: TRBV7-2; j_call: TRBJ1-5; clone_size: once; d_call: .; cdr3_nt: TGTGCCAGCAGCCCCTTAAAGACAGGCACCAGGGGTGGGCCCCAGCATTTT; cdr3_aa: CASSPLKTGTRGGPQHF
v_call: TRBV5-1; j_call: TRBJ2-1; clone_size: .; d_call: TRBD2; cdr3_nt: TGCGCCAGCAGCTTGGAGGCGGGGGGCTCCTACAATGAGCAGTTCTTC; cdr3_aa: CASSLEAGGSYNEQFF
v_call: TRBV30; j_call: TRBJ2-1; clone_size: .; d_call: .; cdr3_nt: TGTGCCTGGAGTTCGGACCGGGACAATGAGCAGTTCTTC; cdr3_aa: CAWSSDRDNEQFF
v_call: TRBV20-1; j_call: TRBJ1-2; clone_size: .; d_call: .; cdr3_nt: TGCAGTGTTTGGAAAACATCCCATGGCTACACCTTC; cdr3_aa: CSVWKTSHGYTF
v_call: TRBV28; j_call: TRBJ2-7; clone_size: .; d_call: TRBD2; cdr3_nt: TGTGCCAGCAGCCTCAGCGGGAGCAAGTACTACGAGCAGTACTTC; cdr3_aa: CASSLSGSKYYEQYF
v_call: TRBV9; j_call: TRBJ2-5; clone_size: .; d_call: .; cdr3_nt: TGTGCCAGCAGCGAAGCCCGTCGTGGAGAAGAGACCCAGTACTTC; cdr3_aa: CASSEARRGEETQYF
v_call: TRBV20-1; j_call: TRBJ1-5; clone_size: .; d_call: .; cdr3_nt: TGCAGTGCTAGCCCAGACGTGGGGTTAGGGATGGGCAATCAGCCCCAGCATTTT; cdr3_aa: CSASPDVGLGMGNQPQHF
v_call: TRBV7-2; j_call: TRBJ2-1; clone_size: .; d_call: TRBD1; cdr3_nt: TGTGCCAGCAGCTTAGCGGGGACAGGGAGCTCCTACAATGAGCAGTTCTTC; cdr3_aa: CASSLAGTGSSYNEQFF